This is a list of T cell receptor beta chains from one sample in a study of T cells expressing NK-cell markers. TCRdb reprocessed the 5' RACE reads and reports one entry per CDR3 protein, with no DNA. In total, the table holds hundreds of thousands of distinct CDR3 sequences. Sequencing was performed on blood T cells: a sorted CD56 or NKG2C T cell subset, CD4+ or CD8+ T cells, or bulk PBMC T cells (not recorded which). All receptors come from a woman between 18 and 70 years old in good health. Each CDR3 is given with its conserved first and last residue.

j_gene | v_gene | CDR3aa
TRBJ2-2 | TRBV29-1 | CSAEQGWNTGELFF
TRBJ1-5 | TRBV21-1 | CASSKSEDRGPQPQHF
TRBJ2-4 | TRBV6-2/TRBV6-3 | CASTQREAKNIQYF
TRBJ1-1 | TRBV6-1 | CASRLDRYTEAFF
TRBJ1-1 | TRBV20-1 | CSATYDRVNTEAFF
TRBJ2-2 | TRBV12-3/TRBV12-4 | CASSPGTSGRGAGELFF
TRBJ2-3 | TRBV20-1 | CSAWDQWDTQYF
TRBJ2-1 | TRBV24-1 | CATSDLGGRSHNEQFF
TRBJ2-7 | TRBV20-1 | CSFSSHQNEQYF
TRBJ1-2 | TRBV5-4 | CASSLVGDPYTF
TRBJ2-5 | TRBV20-1 | CSARDARRNQETQYF
TRBJ2-1 | TRBV3-1 | CASAPGTSIAYNEQFF
TRBJ2-3 | TRBV7-2 | CASSFGRGQYF
TRBJ2-5 | TRBV10-3 | CAISDGAEETQYF
TRBJ2-2 | TRBV12-3/TRBV12-4 | CASNPNWGTGHFGELFF
TRBJ2-7 | TRBV28 | CASRAPGTDFHEQYF
TRBJ1-1 | TRBV7-2 | CASSLGGTGGLAFF
TRBJ2-7 | TRBV20-1 | CSASQGASSYEQYF
TRBJ2-1 | TRBV9 | CASSVVSRGNEQFF
TRBJ2-3 | TRBV5-1 | CASSYGLETDTQYF
TRBJ2-7 | TRBV19 | CASSIAGAGTYEQYF
TRBJ2-1 | TRBV3-1 | CASSPFQARLNEQFF
TRBJ2-1 | TRBV11-2 | CASSSTSGGGEQFF
TRBJ2-1 | TRBV2 | CASSEGGQGYNEQFF
TRBJ2-3 | TRBV12-3/TRBV12-4 | CASSHRPVGGRRTDTQYF
TRBJ2-1 | TRBV20-1 | CSASSALTYNEQFF
TRBJ1-1 | TRBV3-1 | CASSQWGRGPMNTEAFF
TRBJ2-5 | TRBV4-3 | CASSPALLETQYF
TRBJ2-1 | TRBV20-1 | CSAPLGGGNEQFF
TRBJ2-7 | TRBV6-2/TRBV6-3 | CASSTPSLPSYEQYF
TRBJ2-7 | TRBV28 | CASSPRRGQREGREQYF
TRBJ2-1 | TRBV6-4 | CASSARGTSGVMEQFF
TRBJ1-4 | TRBV12-3/TRBV12-4 | CATSMEPNEKLFF
TRBJ2-3 | TRBV5-1 | CASSRTSTTDTQYF
TRBJ1-6 | TRBV12-3/TRBV12-4 | CASSPQTPRSLHF
TRBJ2-7 | TRBV12-3/TRBV12-4 | CASSSPNQRRTYEQYF
TRBJ2-3 | TRBV7-2 | CASRRASSTDTQYF